These T cell receptor beta chains were read from a single sample in a study of graft-versus-host responses after intestinal transplantation. The data were produced by immunoSEQ multiplex PCR, yet TCRdb's version contains in-frame clones alone and is incomplete. The table shows around 20,000 clones, with around nine tenths occurring only once. This specimen was PBMCs, taken roughly 390 days after transplant. These receptors were taken from a human patient who received an intestinal transplant, so some T cells may come from the graft donor. Both conserved end residues are part of each CDR3. Each record gives: CDR3 protein, CDR3 DNA, V gene, clone size, D gene, J gene. The D gene is left open where the match is weak. Only part of the rows carry a size: once, few, many, or a class if the clone is expanded.

cdr3_aa: CASSLRTRRYEQYF
cdr3_nt: TGTGCCAGCAGTTTAAGAACTAGAAGGTACGAGCAGTACTTC
v_call: TRBV27
clone_size: NA
d_call: NA
j_call: TRBJ2-7

cdr3_aa: CASREERGAHEQYF
cdr3_nt: TGTGCCAGCAGGGAAGAGCGGGGAGCCCACGAGCAGTACTTC
v_call: TRBV2
clone_size: NA
d_call: TRBD2
j_call: TRBJ2-7

cdr3_aa: CASSEQGRNQPQHF
cdr3_nt: TGTGCCAGCAGTGAACAGGGTCGCAATCAGCCCCAGCATTTT
v_call: TRBV2
clone_size: NA
d_call: NA
j_call: TRBJ1-5

cdr3_aa: CASRGSWNSATQYF
cdr3_nt: TGTGCCAGCAGGGGCTCCTGGAACTCAGCTACGCAGTATTTT
v_call: TRBV25-1
clone_size: NA
d_call: NA
j_call: TRBJ2-3

cdr3_aa: CARSPTLAGTTDTQYF
cdr3_nt: TGTGCCAGAAGCCCTACGCTAGCGGGGACCACAGATACGCAGTATTTT
v_call: TRBV5-3
clone_size: NA
d_call: TRBD2
j_call: TRBJ2-3

cdr3_aa: CSAPTYYEQYF
cdr3_nt: TGCAGTGCTCCAACGTACTACGAGCAGTACTTC
v_call: TRBV20-1
clone_size: NA
d_call: NA
j_call: TRBJ2-7

cdr3_aa: CASSGTGYDEQYF
cdr3_nt: TGTGCCAGCTCCGGGACAGGGTACGACGAGCAGTACTTC
v_call: TRBV4-2
clone_size: NA
d_call: TRBD1
j_call: TRBJ2-7

cdr3_aa: CASSPRTGNQPQHF
cdr3_nt: TGTGCCAGCTCACCAAGGACAGGGAATCAGCCCCAGCATTTT
v_call: TRBV18
clone_size: NA
d_call: TRBD1
j_call: TRBJ1-5

cdr3_aa: CASSYSTGGGTEAFF
cdr3_nt: TGTGCCAGCAGTTACTCTACAGGGGGCGGCACTGAAGCTTTCTTT
v_call: TRBV6-5
clone_size: NA
d_call: TRBD1
j_call: TRBJ1-1

cdr3_aa: CASRAGTLTNEKLFF
cdr3_nt: TGTGCCAGCAGGGCGGGGACCCTCACTAATGAAAAACTGTTTTTT
v_call: TRBV2
clone_size: NA
d_call: NA
j_call: TRBJ1-4

cdr3_aa: CASSYSGGTYEQYF
cdr3_nt: TGTGCCAGCAGTTATAGCGGGGGGACCTACGAGCAGTACTTC
v_call: TRBV2
clone_size: NA
d_call: TRBD2
j_call: TRBJ2-7

cdr3_aa: CASSEWGKNYGYTF
cdr3_nt: TGTGCCAGCAGTGAATGGGGCAAAAACTATGGCTACACCTTC
v_call: TRBV25-1
clone_size: once
d_call: NA
j_call: TRBJ1-2

cdr3_aa: CSVFAQALRADTQYF
cdr3_nt: TGCAGCGTTTTTGCCCAAGCCTTACGCGCAGATACGCAGTATTTT
v_call: TRBV29-1
clone_size: NA
d_call: NA
j_call: TRBJ2-3

cdr3_aa: CASSQDGVEQYF
cdr3_nt: TGTGCCAGCAGCCAAGACGGGGTAGAGCAGTACTTC
v_call: TRBV4-2
clone_size: NA
d_call: NA
j_call: TRBJ2-7

cdr3_aa: CASRRGTEAFF
cdr3_nt: TGTGCCAGCCGTCGAGGCACTGAAGCTTTCTTT
v_call: TRBV6-5
clone_size: few
d_call: NA
j_call: TRBJ1-1

cdr3_aa: CSVVAGSSYNEQFF
cdr3_nt: TGCAGCGTTGTGGCGGGGAGCTCCTACAATGAGCAGTTCTTC
v_call: TRBV29-1
clone_size: NA
d_call: NA
j_call: TRBJ2-1

cdr3_aa: CASSLERLGLANTGELFF
cdr3_nt: TGTGCCAGCAGCCTGGAGAGACTGGGACTGGCGAACACCGGGGAGCTGTTTTTT
v_call: TRBV2
clone_size: NA
d_call: NA
j_call: TRBJ2-2

cdr3_aa: CASSLGPLRETQYF
cdr3_nt: TGCGCCAGCAGCCTAGGACCACTTAGGGAGACCCAGTACTTC
v_call: TRBV4-1
clone_size: NA
d_call: NA
j_call: TRBJ2-5

cdr3_aa: CASSLMEGGNTIYF
cdr3_nt: TGTGCCAGCAGCTTAATGGAGGGTGGAAACACCATATATTTT
v_call: TRBV7-8
clone_size: NA
d_call: NA
j_call: TRBJ1-3

cdr3_aa: CASRDSSYEQYF
cdr3_nt: TGTGCCAGCAGGGACAGTTCCTACGAGCAGTACTTC
v_call: TRBV6-5
clone_size: NA
d_call: NA
j_call: TRBJ2-7